Listed here are 2 T cell receptor beta chains from one sample, sequenced in a study of metastatic and nonmetastatic thyroid tumors. TCRdb re-analyzed the PCR reads through MiXCR. There are about 60,000 clones in the sample; 15% to 20% occur only once, and around 9% lies in the top ten. Among the patients, none had received any treatment before thyroid surgery. The sample was blood. The receptor source for this set is a male donor with papillary thyroid cancer or a benign thyroid nodule (not recorded which). Some clones in this sample may be carry-over from other donors' samples.

This clone was recorded many times. The genes are TRBV12-3 or TRBV12-4 and TRBJ2-3; TRBD1 aligns across 7 bases. The trim removed 5 bases at V and 2 bases at J, leaving 7 bases unmatched. There are 15 residues in the CDR3. CDR3: CASSPQGQNTDTQYF. The DNA of the CDR3 is TGTGCCAGCAGTCCACAGGGGCAGAACACAGATACGCAGTATTTT.

This chain uses TRBV19 with TRBJ1-2; D is unresolved. V was shortened by 3 bases and J by 7 bases, with 18 bases between the two germline ends. Germline-derived CDR1 and CDR2 are LNHDA and SQIVND (reference sequence). CDR3 length: 15 amino acids. The CDR3 bases are TGTGCCAGTAGTATGATATTCTATGCGGATCCTGGCTACACCTTC. Residues: CASSMIFYADPGYTF.